This T cell receptor (beta chain) derives from a study of neoadjuvant anti-PD-1 for oral cavity cancer. The table came from immunoSEQ multiplex PCR; TCRdb's copy has only in-frame clones and leaves some out. Of fewer than 90,000 clones detected, approximately 81% appear once; the ten largest clones hold around 3.2%. This CDR3 spans 15 amino acids. V shed 3 bases, J shed 2 bases, and the junction held 5 bases outside the gene matches. CDR1 is SGHAT, CDR2 FQNNGV, per germline. Stated time point: after neoadjuvant nivolumab, at surgical resection. The patients had HPV-negative, locally advanced oral cavity squamous cell carcinoma.

The sample here was PBMCs, taken after nivolumab (anti-PD-1) treatment. The V gene is TRBV11-2, the J gene TRBJ2-7, with 9 nucleotides matching TRBD2. The TCR comes from a person aged 40 to 85 with oral cavity squamous cell carcinoma. The CDR3 is CASSLIASGAYEQYF. The CDR3 DNA follows: TGTGCCAGCAGCTTGATTGCTAGCGGGGCCTACGAGCAGTACTTC.